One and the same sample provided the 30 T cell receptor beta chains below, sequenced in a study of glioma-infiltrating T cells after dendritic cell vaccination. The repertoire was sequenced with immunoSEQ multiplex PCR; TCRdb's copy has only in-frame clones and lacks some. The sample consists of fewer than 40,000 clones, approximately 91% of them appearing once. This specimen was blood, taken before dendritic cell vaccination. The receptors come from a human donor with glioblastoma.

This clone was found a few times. The CDR3 DNA reads as TGTGCCAGCAGCCGAGGGACAGTTGATACGCAGTATTTT. Encoded protein: CASSRGTVDTQYF. The chain has TRBV4-2 and TRBJ2-3; TRBD1 matches at 7 bases. The CDR3 runs 13 residues. V gave up 4 bases and J gave up 6 bases; unmatched junction bases: 4. Germline-derived CDR1 and CDR2 are LGHNA and YNFKEQ.

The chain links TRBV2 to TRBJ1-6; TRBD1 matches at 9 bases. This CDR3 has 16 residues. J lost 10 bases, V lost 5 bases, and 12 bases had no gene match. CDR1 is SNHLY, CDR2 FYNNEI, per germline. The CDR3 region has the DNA TGTGCCAGCAGTAGATTTGGGGACAGGGTTTCCTCACCCCTCCACTTT. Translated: CASSRFGDRVSSPLHF. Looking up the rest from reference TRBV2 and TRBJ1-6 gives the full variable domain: EPEVTQTPSHQVTQMGQEVILRCVPISNHLYFYWYRQILGQKVEFLVSFYNNEISEKSEIFDDQFSVERPDGSNFTLKIRSTKLEDSAMYFCASSRFGDRVSSPLHFGNGTRLTVT.

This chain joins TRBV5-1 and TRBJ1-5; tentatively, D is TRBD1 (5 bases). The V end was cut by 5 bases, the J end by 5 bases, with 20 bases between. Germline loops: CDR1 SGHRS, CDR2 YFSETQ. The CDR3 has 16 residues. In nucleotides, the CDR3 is TGCGCCAGCAGATACCGGACACCCATAGAATATCAGCCCCAGCATTTT. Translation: CASRYRTPIEYQPQHF.

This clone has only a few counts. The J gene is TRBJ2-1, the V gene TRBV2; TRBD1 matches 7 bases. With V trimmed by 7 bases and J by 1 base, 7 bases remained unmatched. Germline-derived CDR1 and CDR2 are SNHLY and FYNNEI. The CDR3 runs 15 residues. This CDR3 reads CASTSLRGSYNEQFF. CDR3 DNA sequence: TGTGCCAGCACCTCCCTCAGGGGGTCCTACAATGAGCAGTTCTTC.

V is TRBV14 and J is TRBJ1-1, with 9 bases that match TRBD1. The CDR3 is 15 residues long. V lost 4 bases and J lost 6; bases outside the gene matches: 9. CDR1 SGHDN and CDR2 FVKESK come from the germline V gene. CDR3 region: CASSRTPGQGSEAFF. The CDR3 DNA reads TGTGCCAGCAGCCGAACGCCGGGACAGGGCTCTGAAGCTTTCTTT.

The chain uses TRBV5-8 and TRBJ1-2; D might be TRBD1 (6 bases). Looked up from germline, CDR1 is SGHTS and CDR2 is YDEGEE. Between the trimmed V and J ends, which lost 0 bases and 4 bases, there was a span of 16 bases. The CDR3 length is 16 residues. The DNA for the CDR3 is TGTGCCAGCAGCTTGGACGTAGGGACATCTCTCTATGGCTACACCTTC. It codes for CASSLDVGTSLYGYTF.

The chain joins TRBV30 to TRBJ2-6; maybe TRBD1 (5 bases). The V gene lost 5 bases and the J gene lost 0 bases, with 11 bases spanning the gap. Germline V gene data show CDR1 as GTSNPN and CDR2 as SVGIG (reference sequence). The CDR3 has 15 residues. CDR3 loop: CAWQGSPSGANVLTF. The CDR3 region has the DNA TGTGCCTGGCAGGGCTCCCCCTCTGGGGCCAACGTCCTGACTTTC.

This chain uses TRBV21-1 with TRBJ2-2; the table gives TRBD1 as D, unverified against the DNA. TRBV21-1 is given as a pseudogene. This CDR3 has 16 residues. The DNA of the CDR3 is TGTGCCAGCAGCTCGGACACCTCTTCTAACACCGGGGAGCTGTTTTTT. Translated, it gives CASSSDTSSNTGELFF.

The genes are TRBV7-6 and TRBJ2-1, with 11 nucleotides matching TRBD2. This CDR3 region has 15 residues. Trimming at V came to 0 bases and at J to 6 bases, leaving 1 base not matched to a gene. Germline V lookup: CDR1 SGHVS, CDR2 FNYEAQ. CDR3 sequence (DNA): TGTGCCAGCAGCTTAGCTAGCGGGGGGGGCAATGAGCAGTTCTTC. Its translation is CASSLASGGGNEQFF.

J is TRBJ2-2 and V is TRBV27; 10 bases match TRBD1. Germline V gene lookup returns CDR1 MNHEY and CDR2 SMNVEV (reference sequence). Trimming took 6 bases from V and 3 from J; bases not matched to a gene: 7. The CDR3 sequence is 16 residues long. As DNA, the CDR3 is TGTGCCAGCAGGCGCCGCGACAGGGGGCACACCGGGGAGCTGTTTTTT. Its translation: CASRRRDRGHTGELFF.

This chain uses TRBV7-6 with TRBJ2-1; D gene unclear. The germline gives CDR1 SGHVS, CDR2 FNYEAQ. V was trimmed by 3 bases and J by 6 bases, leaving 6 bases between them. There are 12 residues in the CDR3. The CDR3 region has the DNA TGTGCCAGCAGCTTGGCTAGCAATGAGCAGTTCTTC. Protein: CASSLASNEQFF.

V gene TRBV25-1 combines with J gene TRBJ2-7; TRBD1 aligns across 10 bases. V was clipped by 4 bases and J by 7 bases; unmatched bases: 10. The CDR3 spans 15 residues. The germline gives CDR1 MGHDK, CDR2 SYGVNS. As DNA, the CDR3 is TGTGCCAGCAGTGCTTCCGGGACAGGGGTTGTGGAGCAGTACTTC. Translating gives CASSASGTGVVEQYF.

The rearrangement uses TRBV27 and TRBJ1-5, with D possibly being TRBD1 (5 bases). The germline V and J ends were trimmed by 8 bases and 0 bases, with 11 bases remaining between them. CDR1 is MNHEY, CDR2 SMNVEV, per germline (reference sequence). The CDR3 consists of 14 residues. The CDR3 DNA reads TGTGCCAGCGACAGCCAATATAGCAATCAGCCCCAGCATTTT. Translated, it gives CASDSQYSNQPQHF.

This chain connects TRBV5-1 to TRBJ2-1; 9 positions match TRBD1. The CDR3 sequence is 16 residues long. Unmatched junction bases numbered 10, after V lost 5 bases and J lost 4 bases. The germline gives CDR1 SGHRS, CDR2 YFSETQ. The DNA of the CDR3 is TGCGCCAGCAGTCCGACCGGGACAGGGACTTACAATGAGCAGTTCTTC. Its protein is CASSPTGTGTYNEQFF.

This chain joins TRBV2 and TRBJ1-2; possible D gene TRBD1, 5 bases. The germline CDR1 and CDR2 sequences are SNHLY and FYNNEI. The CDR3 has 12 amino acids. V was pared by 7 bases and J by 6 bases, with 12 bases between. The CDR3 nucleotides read TGTGCCAGCACCGAGATGGGGCATGGCTACACCTTC. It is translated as CASTEMGHGYTF. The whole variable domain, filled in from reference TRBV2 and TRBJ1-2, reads EPEVTQTPSHQVTQMGQEVILRCVPISNHLYFYWYRQILGQKVEFLVSFYNNEISEKSEIFDDQFSVERPDGSNFTLKIRSTKLEDSAMYFCASTEMGHGYTFGSGTRLTVV.

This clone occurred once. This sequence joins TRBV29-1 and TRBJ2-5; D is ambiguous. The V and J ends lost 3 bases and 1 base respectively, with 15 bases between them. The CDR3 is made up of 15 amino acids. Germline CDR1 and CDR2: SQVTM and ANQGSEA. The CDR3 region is CSVDFRKESQETQYF. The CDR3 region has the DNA TGCAGCGTTGACTTTAGAAAGGAGTCCCAAGAGACCCAGTACTTC.

The CDR3 loop reads CASSQDYTSGGGETQYF. The DNA of the CDR3 is TGTGCCAGCAGCCAAGATTACACTAGCGGGGGGGGCGAGACCCAGTACTTC. The V and J genes are TRBV4-2 and TRBJ2-5; 13 nucleotides agree with TRBD2. J was trimmed by 5 bases and V by 0 bases; bases with no gene match: 6. The CDR3 has 17 residues. From germline, CDR1 is LGHNA and CDR2 YNFKEQ.

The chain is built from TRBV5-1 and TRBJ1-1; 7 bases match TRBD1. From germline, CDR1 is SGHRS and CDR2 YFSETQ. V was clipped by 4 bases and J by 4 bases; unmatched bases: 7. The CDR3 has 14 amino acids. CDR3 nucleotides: TGCGCCAGCAGCCCTTGGAACAGGGGCACTGAAGCTTTCTTT. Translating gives CASSPWNRGTEAFF. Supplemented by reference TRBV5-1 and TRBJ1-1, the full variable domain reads KAGVTQTPRYLIKTRGQQVTLSCSPISGHRSVSWYQQTPGQGLQFLFEYFSETQRNKGNFPGRFSGRQFSNSRSEMNVSTLELGDSALYLCASSPWNRGTEAFFGQGTRLTVV.

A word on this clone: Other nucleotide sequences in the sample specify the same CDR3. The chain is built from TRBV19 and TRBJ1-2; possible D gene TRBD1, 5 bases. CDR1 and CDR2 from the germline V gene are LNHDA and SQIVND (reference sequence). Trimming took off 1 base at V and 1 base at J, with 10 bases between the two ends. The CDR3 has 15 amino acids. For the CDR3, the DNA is TGTGCCAGTAGTATAGGGAGGGGTGTTAACTATGGCTACACCTTC. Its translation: CASSIGRGVNYGYTF.

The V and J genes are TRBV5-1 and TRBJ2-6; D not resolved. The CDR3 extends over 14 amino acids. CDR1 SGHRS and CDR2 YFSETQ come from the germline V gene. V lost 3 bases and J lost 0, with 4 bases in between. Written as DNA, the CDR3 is TGCGCCAGCAGCTCAGACTCTGGGGCCAACGTCCTGACTTTC. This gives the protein CASSSDSGANVLTF.

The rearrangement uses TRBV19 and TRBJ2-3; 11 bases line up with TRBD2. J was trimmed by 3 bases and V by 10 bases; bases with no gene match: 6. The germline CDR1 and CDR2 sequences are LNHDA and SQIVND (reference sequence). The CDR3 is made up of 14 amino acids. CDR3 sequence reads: CATKGLAETDTQYF. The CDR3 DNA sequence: TGTGCCACTAAGGGACTAGCGGAGACAGATACGCAGTATTTT. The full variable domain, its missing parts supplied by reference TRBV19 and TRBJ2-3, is DGGITQSPKYLFRKEGQNVTLSCEQNLNHDAMYWYRQDPGQGLRLIYYSQIVNDFQKGDIAEGYSVSREKKESFPLTVTSAQKNPTAFYLCATKGLAETDTQYFGPGTRLTVL.

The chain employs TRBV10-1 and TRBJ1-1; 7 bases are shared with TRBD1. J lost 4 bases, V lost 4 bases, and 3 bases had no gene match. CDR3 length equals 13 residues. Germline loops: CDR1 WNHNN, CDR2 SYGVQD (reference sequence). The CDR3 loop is CASSGDRVTEAFF. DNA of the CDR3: TGCGCCAGCAGTGGTGACAGGGTCACTGAAGCTTTCTTT.

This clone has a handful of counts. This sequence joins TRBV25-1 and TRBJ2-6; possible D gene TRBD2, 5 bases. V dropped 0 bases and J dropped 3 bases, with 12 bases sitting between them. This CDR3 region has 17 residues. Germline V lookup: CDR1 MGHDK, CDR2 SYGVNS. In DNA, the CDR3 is TGTGCCAGCAGTGAATATTTTCGGGGAGATGGGGCCAACGTCCTGACTTTC. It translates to CASSEYFRGDGANVLTF.

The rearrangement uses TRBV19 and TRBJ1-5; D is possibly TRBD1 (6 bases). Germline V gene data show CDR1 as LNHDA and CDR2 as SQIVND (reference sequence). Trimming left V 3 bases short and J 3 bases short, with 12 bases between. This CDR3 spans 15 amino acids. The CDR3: CASSIAAGDNQPQHF. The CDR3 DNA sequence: TGTGCCAGTAGTATCGCGGCAGGGGACAATCAGCCCCAGCATTTT.

This CDR3 reads CASSTQGQGLYQPQHF. The CDR3 DNA is TGTGCCAGTAGTACTCAGGGACAGGGGCTCTATCAGCCCCAGCATTTT. The chain employs TRBV19 and TRBJ1-5; TRBD1 matches at 10 bases. Germline loops: CDR1 LNHDA, CDR2 SQIVND (reference sequence). V was clipped by 4 bases and J by 5 bases; unmatched bases: 8. The CDR3 has 16 amino acids. The complete variable domain, with remaining parts taken from reference TRBV19 and TRBJ1-5, reads DGGITQSPKYLFRKEGQNVTLSCEQNLNHDAMYWYRQDPGQGLRLIYYSQIVNDFQKGDIAEGYSVSREKKESFPLTVTSAQKNPTAFYLCASSTQGQGLYQPQHFGDGTRLSIL.

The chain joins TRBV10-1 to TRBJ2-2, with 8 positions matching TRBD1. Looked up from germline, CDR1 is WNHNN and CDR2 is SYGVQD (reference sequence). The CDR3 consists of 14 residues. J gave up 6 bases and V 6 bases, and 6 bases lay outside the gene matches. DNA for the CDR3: TGCGCCAGCAGCGGGGACAGGCGGGCCGGGGAGCTGTTTTTT. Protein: CASSGDRRAGELFF.

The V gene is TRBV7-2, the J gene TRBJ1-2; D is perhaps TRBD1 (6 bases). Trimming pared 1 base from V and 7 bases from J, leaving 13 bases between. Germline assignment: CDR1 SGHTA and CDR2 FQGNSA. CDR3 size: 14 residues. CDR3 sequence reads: CASSLVTGTSGYTF. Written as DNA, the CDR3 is TGTGCCAGCAGCTTAGTGACAGGCACGTCTGGCTACACCTTC. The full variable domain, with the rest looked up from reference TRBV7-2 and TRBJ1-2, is GAGVSQSPSNKVTEKGKDVELRCDPISGHTALYWYRQSLGQGLEFLIYFQGNSAPDKSGLPSDRFSAERTGGSVSTLTIQRTQQEDSAVYLCASSLVTGTSGYTFGSGTRLTVV.

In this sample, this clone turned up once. In nucleotides, the CDR3 is TGCGCCAGCAGCCAAGACGGACAGGGACATCAGCCCCAGCATTTT. It specifies CASSQDGQGHQPQHF. This chain connects TRBV4-1 to TRBJ1-5, with TRBD1 identical over 8 bases. This CDR3 region has 15 residues. The V gene end was trimmed by 0 bases and the J gene end by 5 bases; junction bases not matched to a gene: 3. In germline, CDR1 is MGHRA, CDR2 YSYEKL.

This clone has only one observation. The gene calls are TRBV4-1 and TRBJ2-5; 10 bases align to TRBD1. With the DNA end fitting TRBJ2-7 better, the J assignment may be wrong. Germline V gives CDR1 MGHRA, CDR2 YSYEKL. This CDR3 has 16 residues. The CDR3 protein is CASSQGPTGGIYEQYF. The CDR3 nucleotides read TGCGCCAGCAGCCAAGGGCCGACAGGGGGCATCTACGAGCAGTACTTC.

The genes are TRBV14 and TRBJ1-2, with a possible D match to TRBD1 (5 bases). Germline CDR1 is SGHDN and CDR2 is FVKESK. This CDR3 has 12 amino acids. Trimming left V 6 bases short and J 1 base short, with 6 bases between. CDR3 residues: CASRGLNYGYTF. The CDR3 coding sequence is TGTGCCAGCAGGGGGCTTAACTATGGCTACACCTTC. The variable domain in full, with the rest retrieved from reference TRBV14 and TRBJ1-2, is EAGVTQFPSHSVIEKGQTVTLRCDPISGHDNLYWYRRVMGKEIKFLLHFVKESKQDESGMPNNRFLAERTGGTYSTLKVQPAELEDSGVYFCASRGLNYGYTFGSGTRLTVV.